The rows below give T cell receptor beta chains drawn from one sample of a study of neurological immune-mediated disorders. TCRdb used MiXCR to reprocess the 5' RACE reads, holding one entry per CDR3 protein. Of more than 60,000 distinct CDR3 sequences listed, 3.5% to 4.5% are singletons. The sequencing sample was made of PBMCs. These TCRs come from a woman aged 45-65 years with multiple sclerosis. The CDR3 runs from the conserved cysteine through the conserved F or W. The D gene is left open where the match is weak. The size entry is marked missing in some rows and otherwise reads once, few, many or a size class.

d_call	clone_size	v_call	j_call	cdr3_nt	cdr3_aa
.	many	TRBV5-1	TRBJ2-3	TGCGCCAGCAGCTTGGCTAGCCACAACACAGATACGCAGTATTTT	CASSLASHNTDTQYF
.	.	TRBV20-1	TRBJ2-3	TGCAGTGCTAGAAGGGAGATCACAGATACGCAGTATTTT	CSARREITDTQYF
.	few	TRBV20-1	TRBJ1-1	TGCAGTGCTAGAGATTTTAGGGGGAGCACTGAAGCTTTCTTT	CSARDFRGSTEAFF
.	many	TRBV10-3	TRBJ2-1	TGTGCCATCAGTGATCGGGGCCTTACCGGGACCATCACCGGAGATAACAATGAGCAGTTCTTC	CAISDRGLTGTITGDNNEQFF
.	many	TRBV2	TRBJ1-2	TGTGCCAGCACTAACCTTCTACTGACCACTGGCTACACCTTC	CASTNLLLTTGYTF
.	many	TRBV5-1	TRBJ2-5	TGCGCCAGCAGCTTGGTACAGCCCCAAGAGACCCAGTACTTC	CASSLVQPQETQYF
TRBD1	many	TRBV7-6	TRBJ2-2	TGTGCCAGCAGCCAGACGCAGGGGGCGAACACCGGGGAGCTGTTTTTT	CASSQTQGANTGELFF
TRBD1	few	TRBV6-6	TRBJ1-5	TGTGCCAGCAGGAGCCAGGGGGTTGGCAATCAGCCCCAGCATTTT	CASRSQGVGNQPQHF
TRBD2	many	TRBV29-1	TRBJ2-3	TGCAGCGTGATAGCGGGCGGCACAGATACGCAGTATTTT	CSVIAGGTDTQYF
.	many	TRBV20-1	TRBJ2-5	TGCAGTGCTAGACCCCTTACAGGGACGGAGACCCAGTACTTC	CSARPLTGTETQYF
.	many	TRBV20-1	TRBJ2-5	TGCAGTGCTAGTTCGGGAGAGACCCAGTACTTC	CSASSGETQYF
TRBD2	many	TRBV20-1	TRBJ2-1	TGCAGTGCTAGTAGAGCTAGCGGGAGTTTGAATGAGCAGTTCTTC	CSASRASGSLNEQFF
.	many	TRBV4-3	TRBJ1-6	TGCGCCAGCAGGGAAGACTATAATTCACCCCTCCACTTT	CASREDYNSPLHF
.	.	TRBV29-1	TRBJ1-5	TGCAGCGCCGGCGGGCAGAGCAATCAGCCCCAGAATTTT	CSAGGQSNQPQNF
.	many	TRBV19	TRBJ1-2	TGTGCCAGTAGTATAGGAGGGAGGGCACGCTACACCTTC	CASSIGGRARYTF
.	many	TRBV29-1	TRBJ2-7	TGCAGCGTTGAAGCACCGGGGCGGGGGCAGCAGTACTTC	CSVEAPGRGQQYF
.	many	TRBV11-3	TRBJ2-1	TGTGCCAGCAGCTTAGGAGACCCGGCGGGGGAGCAGTTCTTC	CASSLGDPAGEQFF
TRBD1	many	TRBV18	TRBJ2-2	TGTGCCAGCTCACCGACAGGGACAGGAACCGGGGAGCTGTTTTTT	CASSPTGTGTGELFF
.	many	TRBV9	TRBJ2-2	TGTGTCAGCAGCGTAGGTGGCGGGGAGCTGTTTTTT	CVSSVGGGELFF
TRBD1	many	TRBV6-5	TRBJ1-2	TGTGCCAGCAGTTACCTACCCCCAGGGGGCGAGGGCTACACCTTC	CASSYLPPGGEGYTF
.	many	TRBV20-1	TRBJ2-7	TGCAGTGCTAGAGATTCCAGGGGAACCTACGAGCAGTACTTC	CSARDSRGTYEQYF
.	many	TRBV2	TRBJ1-4	TGTGCCAGCAAACCGGGACCGGAAAAACTGTTTTTT	CASKPGPEKLFF
.	many	TRBV20-1	TRBJ2-3	TGCAGTGCTACCCTAACTAGCACAGATACGCAGTATTTT	CSATLTSTDTQYF
.	many	TRBV20-1	TRBJ1-1	TGCAGTGCTGTTCAGGGTGCTAACACTGAAGCTTTCTTT	CSAVQGANTEAFF
TRBD2	medium-sized	TRBV7-2	TRBJ2-5	TGTGCCACACTAGCGGGAGGGCCATACCGAGAGACCCAGTACTTC	CATLAGGPYRETQYF
TRBD1	many	TRBV2	TRBJ2-7	TGTGCCAGCACCAGGACAGGTCTCTACGAAGGTTACTTC	CASTRTGLYEGYF
TRBD2	few	TRBV28	TRBJ2-7	TGTGCCACGGGAGGTCGGAGGGAGCAGTACTTC	CATGGRREQYF
.	many	TRBV5-1	TRBJ1-5	TGCGCCAGCAGCTTGGATGATAATCAGCCCCAGCATTTT	CASSLDDNQPQHF
TRBD1	many	TRBV9	TRBJ2-1	TGTGCCAGCAGCGTAGCGGCAGGGGGTTTGAATGAGCAGTTCTTC	CASSVAAGGLNEQFF
TRBD2	many	TRBV6-2/TRBV6-3	TRBJ2-5	TGTGCCAGCAATAAGGGACTAGCGGGAATAGAGACCCAGTACTTC	CASNKGLAGIETQYF
.	.	TRBV4-3	TRBJ2-7	TGCGCCAGCAGCCAAGGAACAATAAAAACAGGGAGGTACGAGCAGTACTTC	CASSQGTIKTGRYEQYF
.	many	TRBV9	TRBJ2-1	TGTGCCAGCAGCTTCCGGGCCAACAATGAGCAGTTCTTC	CASSFRANNEQFF
.	many	TRBV4-2	TRBJ2-7	TGTGCCAGCAGCCTCGGGCTGGAGGGCGCCGAGCAGTACTTC	CASSLGLEGAEQYF
.	many	TRBV5-1	TRBJ2-5	TGCGCCAGCAGCTTGGTCGGCAGGGTACAAGAGACCCAGTACTTC	CASSLVGRVQETQYF
.	many	TRBV5-5	TRBJ1-1	TGTGCCAGCAGCTTGTTTACTGGCGGATCTGAAGCTTTCTTT	CASSLFTGGSEAFF
.	many	TRBV11-1	TRBJ2-7	TGTGCCAGCAGCTTAGTTGGAGGGGTCCACGAGCAGTACTTC	CASSLVGGVHEQYF
.	many	TRBV5-6	TRBJ1-2	TGTGCCAGCAGCTTCTGGGCAGCCCCCAACTATGGCTACACCTTC	CASSFWAAPNYGYTF
.	many	TRBV6-2/TRBV6-3	TRBJ2-4	TGTGCCAGCAGCAAATTGACAGGCGACATTCAGTACTTC	CASSKLTGDIQYF
.	medium-sized	TRBV20-1	TRBJ1-4	TGCAGTGCAGGGGTTAGGGAAAAACTGTTTTTT	CSAGVREKLFF
.	.	TRBV7-2	TRBJ1-2	TGTGCCAGCACCGAAACGGGGGTTGGTGGCTACACCTTC	CASTETGVGGYTF
TRBD1	many	TRBV25-1	TRBJ1-1	TGTGCCAGCAGTCCGGGACAGTACACTGAAGCTTTCTTT	CASSPGQYTEAFF
TRBD1	many	TRBV5-5	TRBJ2-1	TGTGCCAGCACCCCACAGGGGTCGGGATACAATGAGCAGTTCTTC	CASTPQGSGYNEQFF
.	many	TRBV4-1	TRBJ1-1	TGCGCCAGCAGCCGAGGAAGAGGCGGGGGCACCACTGAAGCTTTCTTT	CASSRGRGGGTTEAFF
.	many	TRBV6-1	TRBJ2-5	TGTGCCAGCAGTGACCCCGGACAGCAAGAGACCCAGTACTTC	CASSDPGQQETQYF
.	many	TRBV20-1	TRBJ2-1	TGCAGTGCCCCCGGGGCGTCATCCTACAATGAGCAGTTCTTC	CSAPGASSYNEQFF
TRBD1	many	TRBV7-3	TRBJ2-2	TGTGCCAGCAGCTTAACCGCTGGACAGGGAATCACCGGGGAGCTGTTTTTT	CASSLTAGQGITGELFF
.	many	TRBV5-1	TRBJ1-6	TGCGCCAGCAGCTTTACAGGGCCAAATTCACCCCTCAACTTT	CASSFTGPNSPLNF
.	many	TRBV5-4	TRBJ1-6	TGTGCCAGCAGCTTAAGAGGGCCAGATAATTCACCCCTCCACTTT	CASSLRGPDNSPLHF
.	many	TRBV4-3	TRBJ2-5	TGCGCCAGCAGCCAAGGGTTTGGGCTGAAAGAGACCCAGTACTTC	CASSQGFGLKETQYF
.	many	TRBV29-1	TRBJ1-1	TGCAGCGTTGAAGAATTACGGATGGAAGCTTTCTTT	CSVEELRMEAFF
TRBD2	many	TRBV3-1	TRBJ2-5	TGTGCCAGCAGCCAAAAATGGGGGGGGGTTAGAGAGACCCAGTACTTC	CASSQKWGGVRETQYF
.	.	TRBV19	TRBJ2-3	TGTGCCAGTAGTAAAGGGTCCGCCATGAGCACAGATACGCAGTATTTT	CASSKGSAMSTDTQYF
.	many	TRBV29-1	TRBJ1-4	TGCAGCGTAATGTGGGACACAACTAATGAAAAACTGTTTTTT	CSVMWDTTNEKLFF
TRBD1	many	TRBV20-1	TRBJ2-5	TGCAGTGCCGATTTAGGGACAGGGGAGACCCAGTACTTC	CSADLGTGETQYF
.	many	TRBV21-1	TRBJ1-5	TGTGCCAGCAGCAAAGAGTGGGGCAGGGACAATCAGCCCCAGCATTTT	CASSKEWGRDNQPQHF
.	many	TRBV7-2	TRBJ2-4	TGTGCCAGCAGCTTAGACATTAAAAACATTCAGTACTTC	CASSLDIKNIQYF
.	many	TRBV2	TRBJ1-1	TGTGCCAGCAGCGGAGCGATGAACACTGAAGCTTTCTTT	CASSGAMNTEAFF
.	many	TRBV12-3/TRBV12-4	TRBJ2-2	TGTGCCAGCAGTCCAGGGACACTCCGGAGGAACACCGGGGAGCTGTTTTTT	CASSPGTLRRNTGELFF
TRBD1	many	TRBV12-3/TRBV12-4	TRBJ2-1	TGTGCCAGCAGTTTGCAGGGGGCGGTTGAGCAGTTCTTC	CASSLQGAVEQFF
TRBD1	many	TRBV12-3/TRBV12-4	TRBJ1-5	TGTGCCAGCAGTCTCGGACAGGGCAATCAGCCCCAGCATTTT	CASSLGQGNQPQHF